This T cell receptor beta chain was identified during a study of Ad26.COV2.S vaccination and SARS-CoV-2 variants. This table comes from immunoSEQ multiplex PCR, and its TCRdb copy is limited to in-frame clones, with some not included. The sample has some 400,000 clones; approximately 91% are singletons. Treatment in this sample: roughly 18 received Ad26.COV2.S at low or high dose, single or two shots; about 5 received placebo; per-sample allocation not given. Repertoires come from day 63 after the first vaccine or placebo injection. Expressing Wuhan-strain SARS-CoV-2 spike, an Ad26 vector served as the vaccine. The CDR3 has 17 residues. CDR1 and CDR2 from the germline V gene are MGHRA and YSYEKL. V lost 4 bases to trimming and J lost 4 bases; unmatched junction nucleotides: 11.

This receptor was taken from a person aged 18-65 years who received the Ad26.COV2.S COVID-19 vaccine or a placebo. The chain uses TRBV4-1 and TRBJ2-7; 12 bases are a match to TRBD1. The input for sequencing was peripheral blood, taken in a trial of Ad26.COV2.S vaccine versus placebo. CDR3 loop: CASSPDPGTGGGYEQYF. The CDR3 bases are TGCGCCAGCAGCCCGGACCCCGGGACAGGGGGCGGATACGAGCAGTACTTC.